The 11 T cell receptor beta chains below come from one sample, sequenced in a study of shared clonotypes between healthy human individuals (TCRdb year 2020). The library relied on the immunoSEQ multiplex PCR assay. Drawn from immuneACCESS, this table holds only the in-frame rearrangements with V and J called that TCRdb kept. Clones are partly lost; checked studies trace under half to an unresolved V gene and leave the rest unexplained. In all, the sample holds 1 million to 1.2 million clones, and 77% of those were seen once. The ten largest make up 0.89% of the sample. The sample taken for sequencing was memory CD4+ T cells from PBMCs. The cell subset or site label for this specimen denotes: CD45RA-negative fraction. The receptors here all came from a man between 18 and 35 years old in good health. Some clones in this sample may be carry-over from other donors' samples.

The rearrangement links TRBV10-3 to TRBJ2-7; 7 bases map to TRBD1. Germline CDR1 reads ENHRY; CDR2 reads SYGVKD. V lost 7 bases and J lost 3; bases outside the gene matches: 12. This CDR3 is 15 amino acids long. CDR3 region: CAINSDRPADYEQYF. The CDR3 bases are TGTGCCATCAATTCGGACAGGCCGGCAGACTACGAGCAGTACTTC.

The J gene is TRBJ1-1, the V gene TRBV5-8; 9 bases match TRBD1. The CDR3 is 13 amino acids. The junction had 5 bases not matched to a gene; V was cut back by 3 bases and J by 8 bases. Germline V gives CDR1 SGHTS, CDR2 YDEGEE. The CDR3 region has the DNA TGTGCCAGCAGCTGGGACAGGGCAAGGGAAGCTTTCTTT. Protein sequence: CASSWDRAREAFF.

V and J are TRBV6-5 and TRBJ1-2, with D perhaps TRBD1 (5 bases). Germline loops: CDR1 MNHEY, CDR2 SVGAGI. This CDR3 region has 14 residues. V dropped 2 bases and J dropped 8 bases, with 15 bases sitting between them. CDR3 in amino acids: CASSYTGPSGGYTF. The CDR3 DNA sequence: TGTGCCAGCAGTTACACAGGTCCCTCTGGGGGCTACACCTTC.

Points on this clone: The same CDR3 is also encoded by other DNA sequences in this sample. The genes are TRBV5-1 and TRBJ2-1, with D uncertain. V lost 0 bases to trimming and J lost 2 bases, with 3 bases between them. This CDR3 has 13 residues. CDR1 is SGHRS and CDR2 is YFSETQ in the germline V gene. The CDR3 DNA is TGCGCCAGCAGCTTGGGGACCTACAATGAGCAGTTCTTC. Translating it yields CASSLGTYNEQFF.

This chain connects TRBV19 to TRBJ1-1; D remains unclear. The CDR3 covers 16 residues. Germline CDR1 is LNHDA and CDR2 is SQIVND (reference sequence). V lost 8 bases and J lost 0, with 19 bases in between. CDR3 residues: CASFPISGVMNTEAFF. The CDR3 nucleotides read TGTGCCAGTTTTCCGATATCCGGGGTCATGAACACTGAAGCTTTCTTT.

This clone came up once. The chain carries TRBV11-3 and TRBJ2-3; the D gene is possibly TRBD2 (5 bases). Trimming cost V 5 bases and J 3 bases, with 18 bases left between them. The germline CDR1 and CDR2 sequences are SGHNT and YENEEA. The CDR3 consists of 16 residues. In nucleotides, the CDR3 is TGTGCCAGCAGCCCAGGAACCTGGGGAGTAACAGATACGCAGTATTTT. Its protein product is CASSPGTWGVTDTQYF.

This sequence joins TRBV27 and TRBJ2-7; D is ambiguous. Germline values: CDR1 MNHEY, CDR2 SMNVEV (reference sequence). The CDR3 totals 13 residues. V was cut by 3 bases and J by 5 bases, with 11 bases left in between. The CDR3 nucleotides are TGTGCCAGCAGTTTTGATAGGGAAGACGAGCAGTACTTC. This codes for CASSFDREDEQYF.

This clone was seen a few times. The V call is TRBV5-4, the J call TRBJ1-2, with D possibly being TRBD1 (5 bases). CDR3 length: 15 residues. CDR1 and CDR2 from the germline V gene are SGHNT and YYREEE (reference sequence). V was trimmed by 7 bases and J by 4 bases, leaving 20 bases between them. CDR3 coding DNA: TGTGCCAGCGGCGCCCACAGGAAAGATAGCTATGGCTACACCTTC. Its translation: CASGAHRKDSYGYTF. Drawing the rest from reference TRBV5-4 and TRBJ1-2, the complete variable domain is ETGVTQSPTHLIKTRGQQVTLRCSSQSGHNTVSWYQQALGQGPQFIFQYYREEENGRGNFPPRFSGLQFPNYSSELNVNALELDDSALYLCASGAHRKDSYGYTFGSGTRLTVV.

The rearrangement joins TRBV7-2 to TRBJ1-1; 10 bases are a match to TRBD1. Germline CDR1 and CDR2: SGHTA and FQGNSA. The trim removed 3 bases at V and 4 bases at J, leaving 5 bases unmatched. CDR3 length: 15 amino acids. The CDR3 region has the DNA TGTGCCAGCAGCTTGCTGACAGGGGGCGTCACTGAAGCTTTCTTT. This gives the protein CASSLLTGGVTEAFF.

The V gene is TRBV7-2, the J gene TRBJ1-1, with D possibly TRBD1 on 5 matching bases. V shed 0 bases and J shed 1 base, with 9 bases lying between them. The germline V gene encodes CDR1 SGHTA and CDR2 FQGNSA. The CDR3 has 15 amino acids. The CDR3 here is CASSLAGVANTEAFF. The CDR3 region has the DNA TGTGCCAGCAGCTTAGCGGGGGTGGCGAACACTGAAGCTTTCTTT.

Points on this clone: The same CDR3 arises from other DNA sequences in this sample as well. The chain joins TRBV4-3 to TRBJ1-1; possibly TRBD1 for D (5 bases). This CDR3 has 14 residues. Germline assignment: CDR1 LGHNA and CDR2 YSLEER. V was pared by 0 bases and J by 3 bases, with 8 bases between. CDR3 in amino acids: CASSQETGDTEAFF. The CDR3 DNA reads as TGCGCCAGCAGCCAAGAAACGGGGGACACTGAAGCTTTCTTT.